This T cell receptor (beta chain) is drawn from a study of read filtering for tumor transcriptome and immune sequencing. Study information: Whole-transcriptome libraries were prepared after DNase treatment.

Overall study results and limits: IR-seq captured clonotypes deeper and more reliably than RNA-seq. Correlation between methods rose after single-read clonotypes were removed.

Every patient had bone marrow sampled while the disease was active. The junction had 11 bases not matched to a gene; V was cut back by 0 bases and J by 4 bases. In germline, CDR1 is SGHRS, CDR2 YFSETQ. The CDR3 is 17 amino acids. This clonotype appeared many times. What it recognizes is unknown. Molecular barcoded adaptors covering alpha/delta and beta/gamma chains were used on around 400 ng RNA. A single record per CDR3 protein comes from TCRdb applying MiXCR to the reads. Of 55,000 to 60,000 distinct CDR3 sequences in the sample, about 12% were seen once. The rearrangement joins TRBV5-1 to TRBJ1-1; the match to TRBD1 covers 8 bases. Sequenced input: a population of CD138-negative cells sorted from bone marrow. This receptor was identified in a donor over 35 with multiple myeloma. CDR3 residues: CASSLDTRGGQVTEAFF. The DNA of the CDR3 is TGCGCCAGCAGCTTGGATACCCGTGGGGGACAGGTCACTGAAGCTTTCTTT. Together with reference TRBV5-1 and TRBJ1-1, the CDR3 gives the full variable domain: KAGVTQTPRYLIKTRGQQVTLSCSPISGHRSVSWYQQTPGQGLQFLFEYFSETQRNKGNFPGRFSGRQFSNSRSEMNVSTLELGDSALYLCASSLDTRGGQVTEAFFGQGTRLTVV.